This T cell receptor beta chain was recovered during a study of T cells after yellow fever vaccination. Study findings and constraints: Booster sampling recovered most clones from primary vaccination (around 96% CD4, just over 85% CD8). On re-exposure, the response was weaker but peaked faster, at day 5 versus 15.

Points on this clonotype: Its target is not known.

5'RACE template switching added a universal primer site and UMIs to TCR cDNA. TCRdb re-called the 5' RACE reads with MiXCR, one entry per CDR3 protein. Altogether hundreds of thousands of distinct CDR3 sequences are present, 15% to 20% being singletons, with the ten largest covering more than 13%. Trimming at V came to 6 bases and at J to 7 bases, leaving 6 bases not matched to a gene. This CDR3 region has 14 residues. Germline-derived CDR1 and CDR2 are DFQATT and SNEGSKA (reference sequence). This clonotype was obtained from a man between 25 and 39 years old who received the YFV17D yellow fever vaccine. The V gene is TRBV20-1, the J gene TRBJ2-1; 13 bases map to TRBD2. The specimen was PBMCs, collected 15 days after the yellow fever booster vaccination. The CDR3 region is CSAKGLAGRNEQFF. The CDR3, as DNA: TGCAGTGCCAAGGGACTAGCGGGAAGAAATGAGCAGTTCTTC.